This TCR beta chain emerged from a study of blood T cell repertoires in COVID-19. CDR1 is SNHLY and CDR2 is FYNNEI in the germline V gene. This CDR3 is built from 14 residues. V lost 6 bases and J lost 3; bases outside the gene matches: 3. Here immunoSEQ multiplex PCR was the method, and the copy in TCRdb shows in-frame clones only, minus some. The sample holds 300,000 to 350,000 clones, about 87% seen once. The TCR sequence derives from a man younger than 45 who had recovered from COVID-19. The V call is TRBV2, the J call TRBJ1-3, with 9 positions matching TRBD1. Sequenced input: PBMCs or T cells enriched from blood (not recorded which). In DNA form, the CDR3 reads TGTGCCAGCAGCCGGGACAGGGTTGGAAACACCATATATTTT. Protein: CASSRDRVGNTIYF.